This TCR beta chain was identified in a study of PD-1 blockade in classical Hodgkin lymphoma. Germline CDR1 is LNHDA and CDR2 is SQIVND (reference sequence). This CDR3 is 14 amino acids long. Trimming at V came to 5 bases and at J to 13 bases, leaving 10 bases not matched to a gene. Each patient experienced a relapse that followed autologous stem cell transplantation, and brentuximab vedotin exposure varied. Sequencing used immunoSEQ multiplex PCR; TCRdb keeps in-frame clones, though not all of them. There are 15,000 to 20,000 clones in the sample; around 84% occur only once, and about 6.6% lies in the top ten.

The TCR originated in a human donor with classical Hodgkin lymphoma. Material: peripheral blood mononuclear cells (PBMCs), obtained at baseline. The chain has TRBV19 and TRBJ1-6; 8 bases match TRBD1. The CDR3 DNA is TGTGCCAGTAGTCTATCCAGGGGGCAGGGGCCCCTCCACTTT. Translating it yields CASSLSRGQGPLHF.